The 31 T cell receptor beta chains given below trace back to one sample, sequenced in a study of T cells in Graves' hyperthyroidism and ophthalmopathy (dated 2019 in TCRdb). Library preparation employed multiplex PCR. Instrument on record: Illumina HiSeq 2000. The TCR beta CDR3 regions were amplified from RNA transcripts. For the first round of RT-PCR on the TCR CDR3, the HTBI primer set was used together with the Qiagen OneStep RT-PCR kit. TCRdb reprocessing: public reads trimmed at Q25 with fastp, clones called with MiXCR, in-frame beta chains kept. Rows with a matching CDR3 protein are joined into one entry that keeps the most common DNA and genes. Within this sample are about half a million distinct CDR3 sequences, with 20% to 25% of them counted one time only. 26% of the sample rests with the top ten. Sample: blood. The receptors here all came from a man aged 18 to 29 with Graves' hyperthyroidism.

The chain employs TRBV6-1 and TRBJ1-2; 12 bases are a match to TRBD1. CDR3 size: 13 residues. The V segment lost 7 bases and the J segment 8 bases; nucleotides outside the gene matches: 5. The germline gives CDR1 MNHNS, CDR2 SASEGT. CDR3 residues: CASMGTGGLGYTF. The CDR3 DNA follows: TGTGCCAGCATGGGGACAGGGGGCCTGGGCTACACCTTC.

On this clonotype: A much larger clone sits a single nucleotide away, making a read error possible. The CDR3 end shows no conserved phenylalanine or tryptophan, and so a read error is likely. The chain employs TRBV6-5 and TRBJ2-5; D gene uncertain. From germline, CDR1 is MNHEY and CDR2 SVGAGI. This CDR3 has 15 amino acids. V lost 0 bases and J 2 bases, leaving 10 bases between the germline ends. Here the CDR3 DNA reads TGTGCCAGCAGTTACTCGATACAGACTCAAGAGACCCAGTACCTC. Translation gives CASSYSIQTQETQYL.

The sample holds many counts of this clonotype. This sequence may be a read error, since a much larger clone differs from it by one base. This CDR3 is missing its conserved last phenylalanine or tryptophan, likely due to a read error. This chain uses TRBV12-3 or TRBV12-4 with TRBJ1-1, with D maybe TRBD1 (5 bases). The CDR3 extends over 17 amino acids. V dropped 4 bases and J dropped 1 base, with 19 bases sitting between them. CDR3 sequence (DNA): TGTGCCAGCAGTTATTCCGGGGGAGTGGAAGCGAACACTGAAGCTTTCTCT. The encoded protein is CASSYSGGVEANTEAFS.

This clonotype was seen ten or more times. The gene calls are TRBV7-8 and TRBJ2-5; no reliable D call. With 8 bases removed from V and 4 bases from J, the gap between germline ends came to 17 bases. The germline gives CDR1 SGHVS, CDR2 FQNEAQ. The CDR3 sequence is 14 residues long. The DNA for the CDR3 is TGTGCCAGCTCTCTGCAGTGGGGAACAGAGACCCAGTACTTC. This gives the protein CASSLQWGTETQYF.

This clonotype was observed a few times. The rearrangement links TRBV20-1 to TRBJ2-5, with a tentative D call TRBD2 (6 bases). V was pared by 5 bases and J by 5 bases, with 15 bases between. Germline V gene sequence: CDR1 DFQATT, CDR2 SNEGSKA (reference sequence). CDR3 length: 13 residues. Here the CDR3 reads CSAGVGGIETQYF. CDR3 DNA: TGCAGTGCTGGGGTAGGAGGGATCGAGACCCAGTACTTC.

V gene TRBV6-4 combines with J gene TRBJ1-1; maybe TRBD1 (5 bases). The V and J ends lost 8 bases and 2 bases respectively, with 18 bases between them. Germline V lookup: CDR1 MRHNA, CDR2 SNTAGT. The CDR3 runs 15 residues. This CDR3 is CASCYSGGFNTEAFF. CDR3 DNA sequence: TGTGCCAGCTGTTACTCCGGGGGTTTTAACACTGAAGCTTTCTTT.

CDR3 DNA sequence: TGTGCCAGCTTAAATAACAGGGGATACAATCAGCCCCAGCATTTT. It translates to CASLNNRGYNQPQHF. The chain joins TRBV6-1 to TRBJ1-5, with 7 nucleotides matching TRBD1. The CDR3 consists of 15 residues. J was trimmed by 3 bases and V by 8 bases; bases with no gene match: 10. Germline V gene sequence: CDR1 MNHNS, CDR2 SASEGT.

The chain uses TRBV12-3 or TRBV12-4 and TRBJ1-5; 7 bases align to TRBD1. CDR3 size: 16 residues. J gave up 0 bases and V 7 bases, and 9 bases lay outside the gene matches. CDR3 DNA sequence: TGTGCCAGCACCCCATCGAGGGGGCATAGCAATCAGCCCCAGCATTTT. Translation: CASTPSRGHSNQPQHF.

On this clonotype itself: A single base separates this from a much larger clone, so it may be a read error. V is TRBV6-1 and J is TRBJ2-4; 7 nucleotides line up with TRBD2. The CDR3 sequence is 12 residues long. Looked up from germline, CDR1 is MNHNS and CDR2 is SASEGT. The CDR3 loop reads CASGLVEDIKYF. The CDR3 nucleotides read TGTGCCAGCGGACTAGTAGAAGACATTAAGTACTTC.

The chain links TRBV20-1 to TRBJ1-2, with D tentatively TRBD1 (5 bases). V lost 0 bases and J 0 bases, leaving 20 bases between the germline ends. CDR3 length equals 18 residues. Germline CDR1 is DFQATT and CDR2 is SNEGSKA (reference sequence). DNA for the CDR3: TGCAGTGCTAGAGAACGCCCGCAGAACAGGAAACCTAACTATGGCTACACCTTC. Translating it yields CSARERPQNRKPNYGYTF.

Many counts were recorded for this clonotype. V gene TRBV10-3 combines with J gene TRBJ1-2, with TRBD1 as a possible D gene (5 bases). There are 14 residues in the CDR3. V was trimmed by 6 bases and J by 0 bases, leaving 11 bases between them. Germline V gene data show CDR1 as ENHRY and CDR2 as SYGVKD. CDR3 sequence (DNA): TGTGCCATCAGCCGGGACGTAGCTAACTATGGCTACACCTTC. It translates to CAISRDVANYGYTF.

This clonotype has only a few counts. This may be a read error, as it is one base from a much larger clone. The rearrangement joins TRBV20-1 to TRBJ2-5, with D tentatively TRBD2 (6 bases). Germline assignment: CDR1 DFQATT and CDR2 SNEGSKA (reference sequence). The CDR3 runs 12 residues. This CDR3 is CSTARIRETRYF. The CDR3 nucleotides are TGCAGTACAGCTAGAATTCGGGAGACCCGGTACTTC.

This clonotype was observed at least ten times. This chain connects TRBV30 to TRBJ2-7, with TRBD1 matching 8 bases. Germline CDR1 is GTSNPN and CDR2 is SVGIG (reference sequence). The ends lost 5 bases at V and 0 bases at J; junction bases unmatched: 3. This CDR3 has 13 residues. CDR3 protein: CAWDRGNSYEQYF. The DNA for the CDR3 is TGTGCCTGGGACAGGGGAAACTCCTACGAGCAGTACTTC. Variable domain in full (rest from reference TRBV30 and TRBJ2-7): SQTIHQWPATLVQPVGSPLSLECTVEGTSNPNLYWYRQAAGRGLQLLFYSVGIGQISSEVPQNLSASRPQDRQFILSSKKLLLSDSGFYLCAWDRGNSYEQYFGPGTRLTVT.

V is TRBV20-1 and J is TRBJ2-5; D possibly corresponds to TRBD2 (6 bases). The germline V gene has CDR1 DFQATT and CDR2 SNEGSKA (reference sequence). V was shortened by 0 bases and J by 2 bases, with 13 bases between the two germline ends. There are 15 residues in the CDR3. CDR3 loop: CSARDLRSGQETQYF. DNA of the CDR3: TGCAGTGCTAGAGATTTGAGGAGCGGGCAAGAGACCCAGTACTTC.

This clonotype was observed at least ten times. This chain links TRBV27 with TRBJ2-2, with TRBD2 matching over 9 bases. The length of the CDR3 is 17 residues. Germline-derived CDR1 and CDR2 are MNHEY and SMNVEV (reference sequence). J gave up 4 bases and V 7 bases, and 13 bases lay outside the gene matches. The CDR3 sequence: CASTVISGGWSTGELFF. The CDR3 DNA is TGTGCCAGCACTGTTATAAGCGGGGGGTGGAGCACCGGGGAGCTGTTTTTT.

This clonotype was recorded at least ten times. J is TRBJ1-1 and V is TRBV10-3, with D hard to call. V lost 1 base and J 0 bases, leaving 3 bases between the germline ends. Germline lookup yields CDR1 ENHRY and CDR2 SYGVKD. The CDR3 extends over 13 amino acids. CDR3 residues: CAISELVNTEAFF. DNA for the CDR3: TGTGCCATCAGTGAGTTGGTGAACACTGAAGCTTTCTTT.

This clonotype occurred many times. This rearrangement joins TRBV11-2 to TRBJ1-1; no clear D. The V and J ends lost 5 bases and 1 base respectively, with 14 bases between them. The CDR3 length is 15 residues. CDR1 is SGHAT, CDR2 FQNNGV, per germline. The CDR3: CASSPRHLRNTEAFF. DNA of the CDR3: TGTGCCAGCAGCCCCAGACACCTTAGGAACACTGAAGCTTTCTTT.

In this sample, this clonotype turned up many times. V gene TRBV28 combines with J gene TRBJ1-1; no clear D. Germline values: CDR1 MDHEN, CDR2 SYDVKM. V was trimmed by 5 bases and J by 1 base, leaving 11 bases between them. The CDR3 is 14 residues long. The CDR3 DNA sequence: TGTGCCAGCAGTAGATGGGGTTCGAACACTGAAGCTTTCTTT. Amino acid sequence: CASSRWGSNTEAFF. The full variable domain, completed using reference TRBV28 and TRBJ1-1, is DVKVTQSSRYLVKRTGEKVFLECVQDMDHENMFWYRQDPGLGLRLIYFSYDVKMKEKGDIPEGYSVSREKKERFSLILESASTNQTSMYLCASSRWGSNTEAFFGQGTRLTVV.

This chain uses TRBV27 with TRBJ2-7; 7 positions agree with TRBD2. Germline V CDR1 and CDR2: MNHEY, SMNVEV (reference sequence). Trimming at V came to 6 bases and at J to 2 bases, leaving 7 bases not matched to a gene. The CDR3 covers 14 residues. In nucleotides, the CDR3 is TGTGCCAGCAGACCCCGGGGGGTAACCTACGAGCAGTACTTC. Encoded protein: CASRPRGVTYEQYF.

This clonotype was detected a few times. The genes are TRBV9 and TRBJ1-3; D gene uncertain. The V end was cut by 3 bases, the J end by 0 bases, with 10 bases between. The CDR3 totals 15 residues. CDR1 is SGDLS, CDR2 YYNGEE, per germline. The CDR3, as DNA: TGTGCCAGCAGCGACGGGTTTCGCTCTGGAAACACCATATATTTT. This translates into CASSDGFRSGNTIYF.

The rearrangement joins TRBV12-3 or TRBV12-4 to TRBJ2-5, with D unresolved. The CDR3 sequence is 14 residues long. V dropped 7 bases and J dropped 5 bases, with 17 bases sitting between them. The chain's CDR3 is CASNSYAIGETQYF. DNA of the CDR3: TGTGCCAGCAACTCCTATGCTATCGGGGAGACCCAGTACTTC.

Regarding this clonotype: This may arise from a read error, as a much more abundant clone is one base away. The CDR3 ends on some other residue instead of the conserved phenylalanine or tryptophan, so this is likely a read error. The CDR3: CASSSKGGVNTEAFV. CDR3 in DNA: TGCGCCAGCAGCTCTAAGGGTGGGGTGAACACTGAAGCTTTCGTT. The genes are TRBV5-1 and TRBJ1-1, with D unresolved. Per the germline V gene, CDR1 is SGHRS and CDR2 is YFSETQ. With 3 bases removed from V and 0 bases from J, the gap between germline ends came to 12 bases. The CDR3 is made up of 15 amino acids.

Only a few counts were recorded for this clonotype. J is TRBJ2-5 and V is TRBV4-2, with no clear D. Trimming cost V 0 bases and J 4 bases, with 15 bases left between them. The CDR3 is 16 amino acids. The germline V gene encodes CDR1 LGHNA and CDR2 YNFKEQ. The CDR3, as DNA: TGTGCCAGCAGCCAAGAACAAATTTTTACGGGAGAGACCCAGTACTTC. Translation: CASSQEQIFTGETQYF.

This clonotype was recorded only once. This chain links TRBV11-2 with TRBJ1-2; 9 bases are shared with TRBD1. The J segment lost 1 base and the V segment lost 9 bases, leaving 9 bases of the junction unmatched. Germline V gene sequence: CDR1 SGHAT, CDR2 FQNNGV. The CDR3 covers 15 residues. The CDR3 coding sequence is TGTGCCAGTGAAAAGGGGACAGGGTTTAACTATGGCTACACCTTC. Translating gives CASEKGTGFNYGYTF.

The J gene is TRBJ1-6, the V gene TRBV6-2 or TRBV6-3; no clear D. Trimming stripped 6 bases from V and 4 bases from J, with 13 bases between. This CDR3 region has 15 residues. Germline V CDR1 and CDR2: MNHEY, SVGEGT. The CDR3 here is CASSLSPGYNSPLHF. The CDR3 DNA reads as TGTGCCAGCAGCCTTTCCCCGGGGTATAATTCACCCCTCCACTTT.

The V gene is TRBV5-1, the J gene TRBJ1-1; D might be TRBD1 (5 bases). V lost 3 bases and J 9 bases, leaving 18 bases between the germline ends. This CDR3 has 14 amino acids. The V gene's germline CDR1 is SGHRS and CDR2 YFSETQ. The CDR3 DNA reads as TGCGCCAGCAGCTCGGGAGGGGCCGACCTCCAAGCTTTCTTT. Protein sequence: CASSSGGADLQAFF.

The rearrangement links TRBV20-1 to TRBJ2-7; 9 positions agree with TRBD2. The end of the DNA fits TRBJ2-5 better, so the J call may be wrong. Germline V lookup: CDR1 DFQATT, CDR2 SNEGSKA (reference sequence). The CDR3 length is 12 residues. The chain's CDR3 is CSARASGATQYF. The CDR3 DNA reads TGCAGTGCTAGGGCTAGCGGGGCGACCCAGTACTTC.

This chain joins TRBV29-1 and TRBJ2-7; 7 bases map to TRBD1. CDR1 is SQVTM and CDR2 is ANQGSEA in the germline V gene. The junction had 13 bases not matched to a gene; V was cut back by 7 bases and J by 4 bases. This CDR3 contains 14 residues. CDR3 nucleotides: TGCAGCGGCGTACCCGGGACAGACTCATACGAGCAGTACTTC. Its translation: CSGVPGTDSYEQYF.

Ten or more counts support this clonotype. The chain uses TRBV11-2 and TRBJ2-7; no firm D call. The V gene lost 2 bases and the J gene lost 0 bases, with 8 bases spanning the gap. This CDR3 has 14 amino acids. CDR1 SGHAT and CDR2 FQNNGV come from the germline V gene. CDR3 in amino acids: CASSLRRTSYEQYF. The CDR3 DNA follows: TGTGCCAGCAGCTTAAGGCGGACCTCCTACGAGCAGTACTTC. Supplemented by reference TRBV11-2 and TRBJ2-7, the full variable domain reads EAGVAQSPRYKIIEKRQSVAFWCNPISGHATLYWYQQILGQGPKLLIQFQNNGVVDDSQLPKDRFSAERLKGVDSTLKIQPAKLEDSAVYLCASSLRRTSYEQYFGPGTRLTVT.

The V call is TRBV4-1, the J call TRBJ1-1; unclear D gene. Trimming removed 0 bases from V and 9 bases from J, with 14 bases in between. The CDR3 runs 14 residues. Germline V gene data show CDR1 as MGHRA and CDR2 as YSYEKL. DNA of the CDR3: TGCGCCAGCAGCCAAGACGGCGGAACAGAGAAAGCTTTCTTT. Its translation: CASSQDGGTEKAFF.

This clonotype was counted at least ten times. This chain links TRBV12-3 or TRBV12-4 with TRBJ1-5, with TRBD1 as a possible D gene (6 bases). Trimming removed 6 bases at V and 3 bases at J, with 12 bases between. The CDR3 runs to 14 residues. CDR3 loop: CASRLTGPNQPQHF. The CDR3 nucleotides read TGTGCCAGCAGACTGACAGGTCCCAATCAGCCCCAGCATTTT.